One and the same sample provided the 20 T cell receptor beta chains below, sequenced in a study of T cells after posttransplantation cyclophosphamide. TCRdb's copy holds only in-frame clones and misses some; the assay was immunoSEQ multiplex PCR. The sample has approximately 39,000 clones, none seen only once. The sequenced material came from PBMCs. The source of these receptors is a man over 45 in good health, CMV-negative, and a related stem cell transplant donor.

This clone was counted at least ten times. The rearrangement links TRBV9 to TRBJ2-7; 8 bases match TRBD1. There are 15 residues in the CDR3. Germline V lookup: CDR1 SGDLS, CDR2 YYNGEE. V was pared by 2 bases and J by 2 bases, with 6 bases of the junction left unmatched. The CDR3 loop is CASSVSGGAPYEQYF. The DNA for the CDR3 is TGTGCCAGCAGCGTTTCAGGGGGCGCCCCCTACGAGCAGTACTTC.

This clone was observed many times. The chain employs TRBV5-6 and TRBJ1-1; perhaps TRBD1 as D (6 bases). Per the germline V gene, CDR1 is SGHDT and CDR2 is YYEEEE. This CDR3 comprises 14 residues. V lost 0 bases, J lost 4 bases, and 10 bases lay in between. CDR3 residues: CASSLGGLGTEAFF. CDR3 nucleotides: TGTGCCAGCAGCTTGGGGGGGCTGGGCACTGAAGCTTTCTTT.

This clone was seen at least ten times. This chain connects TRBV5-4 to TRBJ2-3; 7 bases are shared with TRBD2. The CDR3 contains 15 residues. Germline CDR1 SGHNT, CDR2 YYREEE (reference sequence). V was clipped by 2 bases and J by 2 bases; unmatched bases: 5. CDR3 bases: TGTGCCAGCAGCTTCCGGCGGGGGACCACAGATACGCAGTATTTT. Translating gives CASSFRRGTTDTQYF.

This clone was seen ten or more times. The chain employs TRBV29-1 and TRBJ1-2, with D perhaps TRBD1 (5 bases). V lost 4 bases to trimming and J lost 1 base, with 13 bases between them. The CDR3 is made up of 14 amino acids. Germline lookup yields CDR1 SQVTM and CDR2 ANQGSEA. The CDR3 here is CSVALTAGNYGYTF. The CDR3 coding sequence is TGCAGCGTTGCTCTGACAGCGGGTAACTATGGCTACACCTTC.

This clone was counted many times. The CDR3 sequence is CASRGDLRYQPQHF. The CDR3 DNA reads as TGTGCCAGCAGGGGGGACTTGAGGTATCAGCCCCAGCATTTT. The chain couples TRBV2 to TRBJ1-5, with D tentatively TRBD1 (5 bases). CDR1 and CDR2 (germline): SNHLY, FYNNEI. Trimming cost V 6 bases and J 5 bases, with 14 bases left between them. This CDR3 has 14 amino acids.

In this sample, this clone turned up many times. V gene TRBV18 combines with J gene TRBJ2-5, with 9 bases aligning to TRBD1. The CDR3 length is 16 residues. Unmatched junction bases numbered 9, after V lost 3 bases and J lost 4 bases. From germline, CDR1 is KGHSH and CDR2 LQKENI. The CDR3 nucleotides are TGTGCCAGCTCACCTCAGGGACAGGGAAAAAGAGAGACCCAGTACTTC. Translation gives CASSPQGQGKRETQYF.

In its sample, this clone was seen many times. This sample also contains other DNA sequences that code for the same CDR3. V is TRBV6-5 and J is TRBJ2-7, with 9 bases matching TRBD1. CDR1 is MNHEY, CDR2 SVGAGI, per germline. The V segment lost 4 bases and the J segment 2 bases; nucleotides outside the gene matches: 6. The CDR3 length is 15 residues. CDR3 DNA: TGTGCCAGCAGTTCTCCGGGACAGGGAACCTACGAGCAGTACTTC. Protein sequence: CASSSPGQGTYEQYF.

There are a few counts of this clone. This chain joins TRBV9 and TRBJ2-1; 8 bases fit TRBD2. This CDR3 has 15 residues. CDR1 and CDR2 from the germline V gene are SGDLS and YYNGEE. V dropped 6 bases and J dropped 2; count of bases not matched to a gene: 7. The CDR3 spells CASTPGGETYNEQFF. The CDR3 region has the DNA TGTGCCAGCACCCCCGGGGGGGAAACCTACAATGAGCAGTTCTTC.

This clone was seen ten or more times. The rearrangement joins TRBV6-1 to TRBJ2-6; D gene unclear. Germline CDR1 is MNHNS and CDR2 is SASEGT. The CDR3 consists of 15 residues. Deletions cut 3 bases from V and 0 bases from J, with 6 bases between. CDR3 in DNA: TGTGCCAGCAGTGACGAGAGCTCTGGGGCCAACGTCCTGACTTTC. Its protein product is CASSDESSGANVLTF.

This clone was detected ten times or more. CDR3 nucleotides: TGTGCCAGCAGCGTAGCTACCTCAAGAACCTTCACAGATACGCAGTATTTT. This gives the protein CASSVATSRTFTDTQYF. The chain links TRBV9 to TRBJ2-3; the D is unclear. CDR3 length: 17 amino acids. The V gene lost 0 bases and the J gene lost 2 bases, with 16 bases spanning the gap. The V gene's germline CDR1 is SGDLS and CDR2 YYNGEE.

This clone was observed at least ten times. V and J are TRBV15 and TRBJ2-7; TRBD1 agrees at 10 bases. Germline CDR1 LNHNV, CDR2 YYDKDF (reference sequence). This CDR3 region has 14 residues. V lost 3 bases, J lost 8 bases, and 7 bases stayed unmatched. In DNA, the CDR3 is TGTGCCACCAGCAGGGGGGGACAGGGGCGTCAGCAGTACTTC. Its protein is CATSRGGQGRQQYF.

The sample holds many counts of this clone. This chain uses TRBV2 with TRBJ2-1; 8 nucleotides match TRBD2. Germline values: CDR1 SNHLY, CDR2 FYNNEI. V trimming: 10 bases; J trimming: 3 bases; junction bases outside the gene matches: 11. The CDR3 is 15 residues long. CDR3 in DNA: TGTGCCACCCCTGGGGGTAGCGGGGTCTACAATGAGCAGTTCTTC. Protein: CATPGGSGVYNEQFF.

The table lists this clone with many counts. The chain employs TRBV29-1 and TRBJ1-5; 9 bases are shared with TRBD1. In germline, CDR1 is SQVTM, CDR2 ANQGSEA. V dropped 0 bases and J dropped 0; count of bases not matched to a gene: 15. CDR3 length: 20 residues. The CDR3 bases are TGCAGCGTTGAAGAACCCCGTCGGGACAGGGTGGGATATAGCAATCAGCCCCAGCATTTT. Protein product: CSVEEPRRDRVGYSNQPQHF. The variable domain in full, completed from reference TRBV29-1 and TRBJ1-5, reads SAVISQKPSRDICQRGTSLTIQCQVDSQVTMMFWYRQQPGQSLTLIATANQGSEATYESGFVIDKFPISRPNLTFSTLTVSNMSPEDSSIYLCSVEEPRRDRVGYSNQPQHFGDGTRLSIL.

This clone was found many times. V and J are TRBV5-1 and TRBJ2-1, with 9 bases fitting TRBD1. The CDR3 spans 17 residues. Germline CDR1 and CDR2: SGHRS and YFSETQ. Losses at the gene ends were 1 base for V and 6 bases for J; bases not matched to a gene: 11. The CDR3 DNA follows: TGCGCCAGCAGCTTGCCCCATCCCGGGACAGGGATCAATGAGCAGTTCTTC. Protein: CASSLPHPGTGINEQFF.

This clone was counted at least ten times. The chain joins TRBV5-5 to TRBJ1-1; D gene uncertain. Trimming removed 4 bases from V and 2 bases from J, with 15 bases in between. The CDR3 is 15 amino acids. The germline V gene encodes CDR1 SGHKS and CDR2 YYEKEE (reference sequence). The DNA for the CDR3 is TGTGCCAGCAGCCCGATCCCGGGAGTTAACACTGAAGCTTTCTTT. Translated, it gives CASSPIPGVNTEAFF.

This clone was observed a few times. The V gene is TRBV7-2, the J gene TRBJ2-5; TRBD2 agrees at 7 bases. The end of the DNA is better explained by TRBJ2-7, so the J call may be wrong. The germline CDR1 and CDR2 sequences are SGHTA and FQGNSA. The CDR3 has 16 amino acids. The CDR3 sequence is CASSYLFSGFTYEQYF. The CDR3 DNA follows: TGTGCCAGCAGCTATCTATTTAGCGGGTTTACCTACGAGCAGTACTTC.

This clone was counted ten times or more. The chain couples TRBV27 to TRBJ1-1; D uncertain. The CDR3 is 15 residues long. The V end was cut by 6 bases, the J end by 1 base, with 15 bases between. The germline V gene encodes CDR1 MNHEY and CDR2 SMNVEV (reference sequence). CDR3 DNA sequence: TGTGCCAGCAGCCGAGCGGGCCCTCAGAACACTGAAGCTTTCTTT. Translated: CASSRAGPQNTEAFF.

Ten or more counts support this clone. This chain connects TRBV4-3 to TRBJ2-1, with a tentative D call TRBD1 (5 bases). Trimming cost V 0 bases and J 7 bases, with 13 bases left between them. This CDR3 region has 15 residues. In germline, CDR1 is LGHNA, CDR2 YSLEER. This CDR3 is CASSQEGQTWNEQFF. CDR3 coding DNA: TGCGCCAGCAGCCAAGAGGGGCAGACCTGGAATGAGCAGTTCTTC.

This clone was observed at least ten times. The rearrangement links TRBV27 to TRBJ1-5; possible D gene TRBD1, 6 bases. Germline loops: CDR1 MNHEY, CDR2 SMNVEV (reference sequence). This CDR3 region has 16 residues. Trimming left V 4 bases short and J 0 bases short, with 13 bases between. The CDR3, as DNA: TGTGCCAGCAGTTCGACAGGCTTCTATAGCAATCAGCCCCAGCATTTT. The encoded protein is CASSSTGFYSNQPQHF.

This clone has ten or more counts. The chain uses TRBV4-1 and TRBJ2-7; 8 bases line up with TRBD2. The germline V gene has CDR1 MGHRA and CDR2 YSYEKL. CDR3 length equals 17 residues. Trimming at V came to 3 bases and at J to 2 bases, leaving 12 bases not matched to a gene. The CDR3 protein is CASSHPLGTRRTYEQYF. CDR3 bases: TGCGCCAGCAGCCACCCGTTAGGGACTAGAAGGACCTACGAGCAGTACTTC.